This T cell receptor beta chain derives from a study of blood T cell repertoires in COVID-19. About the study: Acute and convalescent COVID-19 specimens originated in the United States, Italy and Spain.

Per the study methods: Reference gene primers were amplified, and this amplification served to estimate nucleated cell counts. Using immunoSEQ multiplex PCR, the repertoire was profiled, and TCRdb retains in-frame clones only, with some absent. V and J calls and clone size are copied from that table; D and trimming were computed from the DNA. The sample includes fewer than 350,000 clones, 70% to 90% of them seen just once. Sequencing input: PBMCs or T cells enriched from blood (not recorded which). This clonotype was sampled from a man aged 30-40 years who had recovered from COVID-19.

The CDR3 here is CASSLDSATTGNTIYF. The CDR3 DNA reads TGTGCCAGCAGCCTGGACAGCGCAACCACTGGAAACACCATATATTTT. The rearrangement links TRBV7-6 to TRBJ1-3, with D tentatively TRBD1 (6 bases). CDR1 is SGHVS and CDR2 is FNYEAQ in the germline V gene. The CDR3 is 16 residues long. V lost 5 bases and J 2 bases, leaving 16 bases between the germline ends.